Presented here are 18 T cell receptor beta chains from one specimen sequenced in a study of T cell changes during pregnancy in multiple sclerosis (dated by TCRdb to between 2019 and 2020). Library preparation employed the immunoSEQ multiplex PCR assay. Sourced from immuneACCESS, this table was stored by TCRdb with only in-frame sequences that have V and J called. A share of the clones is absent; for the studies checked, an unresolved V gene accounts for under half, and the remainder has no known explanation. The sample table contains approximately 94,000 clones; only one count was recorded for 92% of them. The ten biggest clones cover around 1.8% of the sample. Sample: peripheral blood, taken after pregnancy. The receptors here all came from a female donor with multiple sclerosis, enrolled in a pregnancy study.

This chain joins TRBV29-1 and TRBJ2-3, with D possibly matching TRBD2 (5 bases). Germline V CDR1 and CDR2: SQVTM, ANQGSEA. The V and J ends lost 3 bases and 4 bases respectively, with 8 bases between them. This CDR3 spans 12 amino acids. The CDR3 DNA reads as TGCAGCGTTGACGAGGGCTCAGATACGCAGTATTTT. It encodes CSVDEGSDTQYF.

This clone was recorded once. The genes are TRBV12-5 and TRBJ2-5; 7 bases map to TRBD2. The CDR3 covers 14 residues. V lost 4 bases to trimming and J lost 5 bases; unmatched junction nucleotides: 7. Germline V gene sequence: CDR1 LGHNT, CDR2 FRNRAP. CDR3 in amino acids: CASGSGGVGETQYF. The CDR3 region has the DNA TGTGCTAGTGGTTCTGGGGGGGTCGGGGAGACCCAGTACTTC.

The V call is TRBV4-3, the J call TRBJ2-2, with a weak D call TRBD1 (5 bases). CDR3 length equals 15 residues. Germline CDR1 is LGHNA and CDR2 is YSLEER. Trimming pared 0 bases from V and 4 bases from J, leaving 9 bases between. The CDR3 nucleotides read TGCGCCAGCAGCCAAGACAGGGATTTCACCGGGGAGCTGTTTTTT. Translation gives CASSQDRDFTGELFF.

The chain links TRBV10-3 to TRBJ2-7; 7 positions agree with TRBD1. The germline gives CDR1 ENHRY, CDR2 SYGVKD. V was pared by 4 bases and J by 1 base, with 4 bases of the junction left unmatched. This CDR3 region has 14 residues. The CDR3 protein is CAISGGGESYEQYF. The DNA of the CDR3 is TGTGCCATCAGTGGAGGGGGCGAATCCTACGAGCAGTACTTC.

The CDR3: CASSLKVLAGGPGYEQYF. Written as DNA, the CDR3 is TGTGCCAGCAGCTTAAAAGTACTAGCGGGAGGGCCTGGGTACGAGCAGTACTTC. This chain connects TRBV7-2 to TRBJ2-7; 13 bases are shared with TRBD2. CDR1 and CDR2 (germline): SGHTA, FQGNSA. V lost 2 bases, J lost 4 bases, and 11 bases stayed unmatched. The CDR3 is 18 amino acids. Based on the CDR3 plus reference TRBV7-2 and TRBJ2-7, the full variable domain is GAGVSQSPSNKVTEKGKDVELRCDPISGHTALYWYRQSLGQGLEFLIYFQGNSAPDKSGLPSDRFSAERTGGSVSTLTIQRTQQEDSAVYLCASSLKVLAGGPGYEQYFGPGTRLTVT.

The CDR3 protein is CASSGGGPLSANEKLFF. The CDR3 bases are TGTGCCAGCAGCGGGGGGGGACCGTTATCAGCTAATGAAAAACTGTTTTTT. V is TRBV5-4 and J is TRBJ1-4, with D perhaps matching TRBD1 (5 bases). CDR3 length: 17 residues. Trimming left V 4 bases short and J 3 bases short, with 19 bases between. From germline, CDR1 is SGHNT and CDR2 YYREEE (reference sequence).

The CDR3 loop reads CASSALSGTDNSPLHF. The CDR3 DNA reads TGTGCCAGCAGTGCTCTGTCGGGGACAGATAATTCACCCCTCCACTTT. This chain uses TRBV6-1 with TRBJ1-6, with 7 bases aligning to TRBD1. The J segment lost 5 bases and the V segment lost 4 bases, leaving 8 bases of the junction unmatched. CDR1 and CDR2 (germline): MNHNS, SASEGT. The CDR3 is made up of 16 amino acids.

This chain connects TRBV2 to TRBJ1-3; D might be TRBD1 (5 bases). V was trimmed by 2 bases and J by 2 bases, leaving 7 bases between them. CDR1 is SNHLY, CDR2 FYNNEI, per germline. This CDR3 is built from 14 residues. The CDR3 loop is CASSESGPGNTIYF. CDR3 nucleotide sequence: TGTGCCAGCAGTGAATCAGGGCCTGGAAACACCATATATTTT. The full variable domain, in which reference TRBV2 and TRBJ1-3 provide the parts outside the CDR3, is EPEVTQTPSHQVTQMGQEVILRCVPISNHLYFYWYRQILGQKVEFLVSFYNNEISEKSEIFDDQFSVERPDGSNFTLKIRSTKLEDSAMYFCASSESGPGNTIYFGEGSWLTVV.

J is TRBJ2-2 and V is TRBV30; the D gene is possibly TRBD2 (5 bases). The V end was cut by 0 bases, the J end by 3 bases, with 11 bases between. In germline, CDR1 is GTSNPN, CDR2 SVGIG (reference sequence). This CDR3 has 15 residues. The CDR3 reads CAWSVRGTDTGELFF. CDR3 nucleotide sequence: TGTGCCTGGAGTGTACGGGGTACAGACACCGGGGAGCTGTTTTTT.

This chain links TRBV7-9 with TRBJ2-7; no clear D gene. In germline, CDR1 is SEHNR, CDR2 FQNEAQ (reference sequence). V dropped 5 bases and J dropped 6 bases, with 11 bases sitting between them. The CDR3 has 12 amino acids. CDR3 residues: CASSLDWSEQYF. The CDR3, as DNA: TGTGCCAGCAGCCTCGACTGGAGCGAGCAGTACTTC.

The V call is TRBV5-1, the J call TRBJ2-1, with 8 bases aligning to TRBD2. The CDR3 is 17 amino acids. With V trimmed by 0 bases and J by 0 bases, 5 bases remained unmatched. Germline CDR1 reads SGHRS; CDR2 reads YFSETQ. Written as DNA, the CDR3 is TGCGCCAGCAGCTTGGCCTTCGCGGGGGGCTCCTACAATGAGCAGTTCTTC. Translation: CASSLAFAGGSYNEQFF.

The rearrangement uses TRBV18 and TRBJ1-2, with 9 bases fitting TRBD1. The junction had 9 bases not matched to a gene; V was cut back by 4 bases and J by 12 bases. Germline CDR1 is KGHSH and CDR2 is LQKENI. The CDR3 contains 13 residues. CDR3 amino acids: CASSQTGGSRNTF. The CDR3 nucleotides read TGTGCCAGCTCACAGACAGGGGGTAGTCGGAACACCTTC.

The V gene is TRBV30, the J gene TRBJ1-2; possibly TRBD1 for D (6 bases). The CDR3 is 12 residues long. Germline CDR1 is GTSNPN and CDR2 is SVGIG (reference sequence). V lost 8 bases and J 0 bases, leaving 10 bases between the germline ends. DNA for the CDR3: TGTGCCGCAAACAGGGCTAACTATGGCTACACCTTC. Amino acids: CAANRANYGYTF.

The genes are TRBV19 and TRBJ2-2; 8 nucleotides match TRBD1. The germline gives CDR1 LNHDA, CDR2 SQIVND (reference sequence). V gave up 5 bases and J gave up 6 bases; unmatched junction bases: 11. This CDR3 has 16 amino acids. The CDR3 DNA follows: TGTGCCAGTAGTTTTCTCAGGGGGCGCGGGTCCGGGGAGCTGTTTTTT. As protein: CASSFLRGRGSGELFF.

The CDR3 loop is CASSYSAGGGRNEQFF. CDR3 nucleotide sequence: TGTGCCAGCAGCTACTCAGCGGGAGGGGGTAGGAATGAGCAGTTCTTC. This chain joins TRBV11-2 and TRBJ2-1, with 10 bases identical to TRBD2. This CDR3 region has 16 residues. Unmatched junction bases numbered 10, after V lost 4 bases and J lost 7 bases. CDR1 SGHAT and CDR2 FQNNGV come from the germline V gene.

This chain connects TRBV19 to TRBJ2-1; 8 positions match TRBD2. From germline, CDR1 is LNHDA and CDR2 SQIVND (reference sequence). V lost 7 bases to trimming and J lost 5 bases; unmatched junction nucleotides: 10. The CDR3 extends over 15 amino acids. CDR3 sequence: CASMTAGGSHNEQFF. The DNA of the CDR3 is TGTGCCAGTATGACGGCGGGAGGATCCCACAATGAGCAGTTCTTC.

This clone was found a few times. V is TRBV2 and J is TRBJ1-5; D possibly corresponds to TRBD1 (6 bases). V lost 6 bases and J 5 bases, leaving 14 bases between the germline ends. CDR1 and CDR2 from the germline V gene are SNHLY and FYNNEI. The CDR3 runs to 14 residues. CDR3 nucleotide sequence: TGTGCCAGCAGGGGACGGGACACCTATCAGCCCCAGCATTTT. Its protein is CASRGRDTYQPQHF.

This rearrangement joins TRBV4-2 to TRBJ2-1; tentative D call: TRBD2 (5 bases). Germline assignment: CDR1 LGHNA and CDR2 YNFKEQ. V dropped 0 bases and J dropped 6 bases, with 15 bases sitting between them. The CDR3 is made up of 16 amino acids. The CDR3 is CASSQDVRESGNEQFF. CDR3 sequence (DNA): TGTGCCAGCAGCCAAGACGTGAGGGAGTCAGGCAATGAGCAGTTCTTC.